These T cell receptor beta chains were read from a single sample in a study of T cell changes during pregnancy in multiple sclerosis. Produced via immunoSEQ multiplex PCR; TCRdb's table is partial and in-frame only. The sample carries about 87,000 clones, around 95% recorded once. The input for sequencing was peripheral blood, taken in the third trimester of pregnancy. The receptors come from a female donor in good health, enrolled as a control in a pregnancy study. Each CDR3 is given with its conserved first and last residue. A D gene is named only where the DNA matches it firmly. Clone size is shown for a subset of rows, as once, few, many or a class of expanded clone.

D: TRBD1
size: -
V: TRBV6-5
J: TRBJ2-7
CDR3: CASSYERDRTYEQYF
DNA: TGTGCCAGCAGTTACGAACGGGACAGAACCTACGAGCAGTACTTC

D: -
size: -
V: TRBV30
J: TRBJ2-7
CDR3: CAWSDTYEQYF
DNA: TGTGCCTGGAGTGACACCTACGAGCAGTACTTC

D: TRBD1
size: -
V: TRBV5-1
J: TRBJ2-2
CDR3: CASSPQGAYYGELFF
DNA: TGCGCCAGCAGCCCACAGGGGGCGTATTACGGGGAGCTGTTTTTT

D: -
size: -
V: TRBV6-6
J: TRBJ1-5
CDR3: CASARQSNSNQPQHF
DNA: TGTGCCAGCGCGAGACAGTCGAATAGCAATCAGCCCCAGCATTTT

D: -
size: -
V: TRBV6-5
J: TRBJ1-2
CDR3: CASSFTGYGYTF
DNA: TGTGCCAGCAGTTTCACAGGCTATGGCTACACCTTC

D: TRBD2
size: -
V: TRBV7-9
J: TRBJ2-1
CDR3: CASRPSSGRHYNEQFF
DNA: TGTGCCAGCAGACCCAGCAGCGGGAGGCATTACAATGAGCAGTTCTTC

D: TRBD2
size: -
V: TRBV28
J: TRBJ2-7
CDR3: CASRVTGGPYEQYF
DNA: TGTGCCAGCCGCGTAACGGGAGGGCCTTACGAGCAGTACTTC

D: -
size: -
V: TRBV19
J: TRBJ2-1
CDR3: CASSLRARAEQFF
DNA: TGTGCCAGTAGTCTTCGAGCCCGCGCTGAGCAGTTCTTC

D: -
size: -
V: TRBV18
J: TRBJ1-1
CDR3: CASSPDGANTEAFF
DNA: TGTGCCAGCTCGCCCGACGGAGCGAACACTGAAGCTTTCTTT

D: -
size: -
V: TRBV15
J: TRBJ2-1
CDR3: CATSRVTSFNEQFF
DNA: TGTGCCACCAGCAGAGTAACGAGTTTCAATGAGCAGTTCTTC

D: TRBD2
size: -
V: TRBV14
J: TRBJ2-7
CDR3: CASSPLAGGPYEQYF
DNA: TGTGCCAGCAGCCCACTAGCGGGAGGGCCTTACGAGCAGTACTTC

D: TRBD2
size: -
V: TRBV7-7
J: TRBJ2-3
CDR3: CASSLLAGGPSTDTQYF
DNA: TGTGCTAGCAGCTTACTAGCGGGAGGGCCTTCCACAGATACGCAGTATTTT

D: -
size: -
V: TRBV12-5
J: TRBJ1-2
CDR3: CASGLTSTNYGYTF
DNA: TGTGCTAGTGGACTCACTTCCACCAACTATGGCTACACCTTC

D: -
size: once
V: TRBV4-1
J: TRBJ1-1
CDR3: CASSQGGGLNTEAFF
DNA: TGCGCCAGCAGCCAAGGGGGGGGCCTGAACACTGAAGCTTTCTTT

D: TRBD1
size: few
V: TRBV2
J: TRBJ1-5
CDR3: CASSEAGQINQPQHF
DNA: TGTGCCAGCAGTGAAGCGGGACAGATAAATCAGCCCCAGCATTTT

D: -
size: -
V: TRBV5-1
J: TRBJ2-5
CDR3: CASSLAGAGQETQYF
DNA: TGCGCCAGCAGCTTGGCAGGGGCTGGCCAAGAGACCCAGTACTTC

D: -
size: -
V: TRBV7-8
J: TRBJ2-7
CDR3: CASSRDSLSEQYF
DNA: TGTGCCAGCAGCCGGGATTCCTTAAGCGAGCAGTACTTC

D: TRBD2
size: -
V: TRBV16
J: TRBJ2-3
CDR3: CASSRTGTSGYF
DNA: TGTGCCAGCAGCCGAACCGGGACTAGCGGGTATTTT

D: -
size: -
V: TRBV5-6
J: TRBJ2-3
CDR3: CASSRYRGSTDTQYF
DNA: TGTGCCAGCAGCCGATATAGGGGAAGCACAGATACGCAGTATTTT

D: TRBD2
size: -
V: TRBV19
J: TRBJ2-3
CDR3: CASSGAGTSILDTQYF
DNA: TGTGCCAGTAGTGGCGCCGGGACTAGCATTTTGGATACGCAGTATTTT

D: TRBD1
size: few
V: TRBV7-9
J: TRBJ2-7
CDR3: CASSFAQGANLVGEQYF
DNA: TGTGCCAGCAGCTTTGCACAGGGGGCGAACCTAGTAGGCGAGCAGTACTTC